The present T cell receptor (beta chain) was sequenced within a study of cytomegalovirus exposure and HLA in healthy donors. The PCR ran on 60 Vbeta and 13 Jbeta primers. Measured with immunoSEQ multiplex PCR; TCRdb has only the in-frame clones, and not every one. The sample lists approximately 160,000 clones, roughly two thirds occurring once. The germline V and J ends were trimmed by 7 bases and 7 bases, with 17 bases remaining between them. The CDR3 covers 15 residues. The germline V gene encodes CDR1 MNHEY and CDR2 SMNVEV (reference sequence). Source material: PBMCs. This sequence was found in a woman between 40 and 50 years old in good health and CMV-seropositive. This chain uses TRBV27 with TRBJ1-6, with a weak D call TRBD1 (5 bases). The CDR3 is CASKGRWRGNSPLHF. The CDR3 DNA follows: TGTGCCAGCAAAGGGAGGTGGAGGGGCAATTCACCCCTCCACTTT.